The source of this TCR beta chain is a study of OX40 agonist ivuxolimab in advanced cancers. Study results and caveats: Among T cells, CD8+ cells averaged more expanded clones than CD4+ cells.

The assay was immunoSEQ multiplex PCR, and TCRdb's table has in-frame clones only and misses some. The data contain over 65,000 clones, about 85% of them singletons. A note on this clone: The antigen is not known.

Researchers took blood at baseline, on cycle 4 day 1, and on cycle 7 day 1. The CDR3 covers 14 residues. Germline V gene sequence: CDR1 SGHTA, CDR2 FQGNSA. Trimming left V 5 bases short and J 8 bases short, with 18 bases between. The receptor's source is an adult with an advanced solid tumor such as melanoma, head and neck, liver or kidney cancer. This rearrangement joins TRBV7-2 to TRBJ1-2, with D perhaps TRBD1 (5 bases). This material consisted of CD4+ or CD8+ T cells sorted from blood, taken in a trial of the OX40 agonist ivuxolimab. CDR3 bases: TGTGCCAGCAGCACCCCCGGGGGTCTTTGGGGCTACACCTTC. Translation: CASSTPGGLWGYTF.